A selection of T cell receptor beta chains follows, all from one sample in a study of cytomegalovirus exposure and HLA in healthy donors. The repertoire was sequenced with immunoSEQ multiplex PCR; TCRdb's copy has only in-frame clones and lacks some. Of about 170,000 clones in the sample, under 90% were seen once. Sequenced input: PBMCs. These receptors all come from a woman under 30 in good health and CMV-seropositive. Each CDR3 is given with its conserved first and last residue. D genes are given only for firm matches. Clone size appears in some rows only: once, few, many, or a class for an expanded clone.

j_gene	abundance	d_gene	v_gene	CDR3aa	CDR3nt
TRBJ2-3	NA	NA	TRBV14	CASSQDSGRTSTDTQYF	TGTGCCAGCAGCCAAGATTCAGGCAGAACTAGCACAGATACGCAGTATTTT
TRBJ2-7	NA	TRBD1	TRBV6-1	CASSERTGGYEQYF	TGTGCCAGCAGTGAGCGGACAGGAGGCTACGAGCAGTACTTC
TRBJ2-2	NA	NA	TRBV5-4	CASSPFNGELFF	TGTGCCAGCAGCCCCTTTAACGGGGAGCTGTTTTTT
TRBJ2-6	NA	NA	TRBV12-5	CASGSHSDSSGANVLTF	TGTGCTAGTGGTTCGCACTCAGACAGCTCTGGGGCCAACGTCCTGACTTTC
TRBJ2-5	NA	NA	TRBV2	CASSENRGGGETQYF	TGTGCCAGCAGTGAAAACAGGGGAGGAGGCGAGACCCAGTACTTC
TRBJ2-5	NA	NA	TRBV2	CASVLRTNQETQYF	TGTGCCAGCGTACTCAGGACAAACCAAGAGACCCAGTACTTC
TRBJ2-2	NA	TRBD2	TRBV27	CASSRGSGSNTGELFF	TGTGCCAGCAGTCGGGGAAGCGGGAGCAACACCGGGGAGCTGTTTTTT
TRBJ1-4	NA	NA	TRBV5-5	CASSLARVVDEKLFF	TGTGCCAGCAGCTTGGCCAGGGTGGTGGATGAAAAACTGTTTTTT
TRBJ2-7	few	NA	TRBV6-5	CASYNIPYEQYF	TGTGCCAGCTACAACATCCCCTACGAGCAGTACTTC
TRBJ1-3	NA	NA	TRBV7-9	CASSLRQGMRGNTIYF	TGTGCCAGCAGCCTCAGGCAGGGGATGCGGGGAAACACCATATATTTT
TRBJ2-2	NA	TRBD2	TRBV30	CAWSRTSGGTGELFF	TGTGCCTGGAGCAGGACTAGCGGAGGGACCGGGGAGCTGTTTTTT
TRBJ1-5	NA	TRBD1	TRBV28	CASSPSGQVNQPQHF	TGTGCCAGCAGTCCCTCGGGACAGGTCAATCAGCCCCAGCATTTT
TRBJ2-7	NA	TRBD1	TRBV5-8	CAGHRGLYEQYF	TGTGCCGGGCACAGGGGGCTCTACGAGCAGTACTTC
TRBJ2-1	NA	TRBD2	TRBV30	CAWNGLAAYNEQFF	TGTGCCTGGAATGGCCTAGCGGCCTACAATGAGCAGTTCTTC
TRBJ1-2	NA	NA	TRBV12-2	CASRWTGGAYGYTF	TGTGCAAGTCGCTGGACAGGGGGGGCCTATGGCTACACCTTC
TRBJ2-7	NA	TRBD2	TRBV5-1	CASSLGGGSSYEQYF	TGCGCCAGCAGCTTGGGAGGCGGGAGTTCCTACGAGCAGTACTTC
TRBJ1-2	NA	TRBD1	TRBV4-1	CASSQNSGGDYGYTF	TGCGCCAGCAGCCAAAATTCAGGGGGCGACTATGGCTACACCTTC
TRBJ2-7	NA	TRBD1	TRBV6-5	CASSYSQGAKYF	TGTGCCAGCAGTTACTCGCAGGGGGCGAAGTACTTC
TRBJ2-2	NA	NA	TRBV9	CASSTFSGRAGELFF	TGTGCCAGCAGCACGTTCTCGGGCAGGGCGGGGGAGCTGTTTTTT
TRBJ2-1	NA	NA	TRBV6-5	CASRKTGFNEQFF	TGTGCCAGCAGGAAGACAGGTTTTAATGAGCAGTTCTTC
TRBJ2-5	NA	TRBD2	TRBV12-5	CASGLATSGRIETQYF	TGTGCTAGTGGTTTGGCGACTAGCGGGAGGATAGAGACCCAGTACTTC
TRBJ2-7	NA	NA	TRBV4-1	CASSQDHVTGSPYEQYF	TGCGCCAGCAGCCAAGATCACGTGACAGGATCCCCCTACGAGCAGTACTTC
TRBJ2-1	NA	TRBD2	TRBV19	CASSRAPGSGIINEQFF	TGTGCCAGTAGCCGTGCCCCAGGAAGCGGGATTATAAATGAGCAGTTCTTC
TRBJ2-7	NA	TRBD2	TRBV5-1	CASSSPGREGREQYF	TGCGCCAGCAGCTCCCCCGGGCGGGAGGGGAGGGAGCAGTACTTC
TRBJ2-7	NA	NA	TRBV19	CASSIDLSAGREMEQYF	TGTGCCAGTAGTATAGATCTATCGGCGGGACGGGAGATGGAGCAGTACTTC
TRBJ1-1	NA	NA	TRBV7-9	CASSGQSVLEAFF	TGTGCCAGCAGTGGACAGTCGGTTTTAGAAGCTTTCTTT
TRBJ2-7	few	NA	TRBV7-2	CASSLSHEQYF	TGTGCCAGCAGCTTGAGCCACGAGCAGTACTTC
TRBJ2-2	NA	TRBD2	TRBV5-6	CASSLFISGSWELFF	TGTGCCAGCAGCTTGTTTATTAGCGGGAGCTGGGAGCTGTTTTTT
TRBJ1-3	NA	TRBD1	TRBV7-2	CASSQGGSGNTIYF	TGTGCCAGCAGCCAAGGGGGCAGCGGAAACACCATATATTTT
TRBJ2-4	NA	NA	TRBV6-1	CASRGAAKNIQYF	TGTGCCAGCAGAGGGGCGGCCAAAAACATTCAGTACTTC
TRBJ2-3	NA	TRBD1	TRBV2	CASNPGPRGTDTQYF	TGTGCCAGCAATCCGGGACCCAGGGGGACAGATACGCAGTATTTT
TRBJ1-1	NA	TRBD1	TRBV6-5	CASSYPGGTEAFF	TGTGCCAGCAGTTACCCAGGGGGCACTGAAGCTTTCTTT
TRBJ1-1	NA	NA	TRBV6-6	CASIAPLSVTNTEAFF	TGTGCCAGCATCGCACCCTTGTCAGTTACGAACACTGAAGCTTTCTTT
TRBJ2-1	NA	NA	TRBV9	CASSVATGDYSYNEQFF	TGTGCCAGCAGCGTAGCTACGGGAGACTACTCCTACAATGAGCAGTTCTTC
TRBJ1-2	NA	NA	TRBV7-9	CASSLGAGKGNYGYTF	TGTGCCAGCAGCTTAGGGGCAGGGAAGGGAAACTATGGCTACACCTTC
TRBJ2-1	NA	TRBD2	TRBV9	CASSPLAGGWYNEQFF	TGTGCCAGCAGCCCCTTAGCGGGAGGATGGTACAATGAGCAGTTCTTC
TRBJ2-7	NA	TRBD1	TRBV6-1	CASSGQGGNYEQYF	TGTGCCAGCAGTGGACAGGGTGGCAACTACGAGCAGTACTTC
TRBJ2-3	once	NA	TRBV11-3	CASVGFSTDTQYF	TGTGCCAGCGTGGGCTTTAGCACAGATACGCAGTATTTT
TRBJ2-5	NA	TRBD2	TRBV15	CATSREPGLVGVAQYF	TGTGCCACCAGCAGAGAACCGGGACTAGTAGGTGTGGCCCAGTACTTC
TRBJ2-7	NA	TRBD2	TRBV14	CASSSRISWGSGSLHEQYF	TGTGCCAGCAGCTCCCGCATCTCCTGGGGTAGCGGGTCTCTCCACGAGCAGTACTTC
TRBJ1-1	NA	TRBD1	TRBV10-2	CASSRGQATLMNTEAFF	TGCGCCAGCAGTCGGGGACAGGCCACCCTCATGAACACTGAAGCTTTCTTT
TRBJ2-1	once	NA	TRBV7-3	CASSLWGHAGGSYNEQFF	TGTGCCAGCAGCTTATGGGGCCACGCCGGGGGTTCCTACAATGAGCAGTTCTTC
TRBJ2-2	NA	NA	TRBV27	CASSLSRLVGELFF	TGTGCCAGCAGTTTATCCCGACTAGTTGGGGAGCTGTTTTTT
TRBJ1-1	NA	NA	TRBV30	CAWSVISAVAFF	TGTGCCTGGAGTGTAATAAGCGCAGTGGCTTTCTTT
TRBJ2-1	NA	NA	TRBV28	CASRPGPPSYNEQFF	TGTGCCAGCAGACCAGGGCCCCCTTCCTACAATGAGCAGTTCTTC
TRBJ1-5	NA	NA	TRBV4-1	CASSQTGSNQPQHF	TGCGCCAGCAGCCAAACGGGAAGCAATCAGCCCCAGCATTTT
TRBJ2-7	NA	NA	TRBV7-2	CASSLGGVTATYEQYF	TGTGCCAGCAGCTTAGGGGGAGTCACAGCTACCTACGAGCAGTACTTC
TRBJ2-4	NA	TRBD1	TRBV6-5	CASRPDRGRDIQYF	TGTGCCAGCAGACCTGACAGGGGGCGAGACATTCAGTACTTC